This TCR beta chain was captured in a study of cytomegalovirus exposure and HLA in healthy donors. On this clone: No antigen is known for it.

J gave up 6 bases and V 5 bases, and 3 bases lay outside the gene matches. This CDR3 region has 14 residues. Looked up from germline, CDR1 is MNHEY and CDR2 is SMNVEV (reference sequence). Study results and limitations: Common viral pathogens seemed to be connected with several of the most significant clusters, according to a later analysis.

The PCR used 60 Vbeta and 13 Jbeta primers. Assay: immunoSEQ multiplex PCR; the TCRdb copy retains only in-frame clones and omits some. Of some 120,000 clones detected, approximately 87% appear once; the ten largest clones hold around 20%. Sequencing was done on a sample of PBMCs. The receptor was derived from a man in his late teens or twenties in good health and CMV-seropositive. This chain joins TRBV27 and TRBJ1-4, with 10 nucleotides matching TRBD1. CDR3 sequence reads: CASSRQGADEKLFF. The CDR3 DNA sequence: TGTGCCAGCAGTAGACAGGGGGCGGATGAAAAACTGTTTTTT.